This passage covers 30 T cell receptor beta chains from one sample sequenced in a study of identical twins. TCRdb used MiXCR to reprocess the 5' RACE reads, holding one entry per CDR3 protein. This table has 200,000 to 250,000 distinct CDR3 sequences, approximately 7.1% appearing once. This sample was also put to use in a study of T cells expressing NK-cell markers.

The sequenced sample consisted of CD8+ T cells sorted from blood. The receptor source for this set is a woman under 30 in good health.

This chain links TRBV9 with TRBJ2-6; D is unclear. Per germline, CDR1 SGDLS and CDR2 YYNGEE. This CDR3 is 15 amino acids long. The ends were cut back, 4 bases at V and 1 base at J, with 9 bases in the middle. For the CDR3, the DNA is TGTGCCAGCAGCCTTGAGAGGTCTGGGGCCAACGTCCTGACTTTC. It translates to CASSLERSGANVLTF.

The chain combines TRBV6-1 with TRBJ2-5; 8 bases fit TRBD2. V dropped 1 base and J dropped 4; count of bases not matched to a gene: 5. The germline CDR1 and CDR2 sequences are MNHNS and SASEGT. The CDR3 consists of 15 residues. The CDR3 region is CASSEGAGVGETQYF. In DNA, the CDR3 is TGTGCCAGCAGTGAAGGAGCGGGGGTCGGAGAGACCCAGTACTTC.

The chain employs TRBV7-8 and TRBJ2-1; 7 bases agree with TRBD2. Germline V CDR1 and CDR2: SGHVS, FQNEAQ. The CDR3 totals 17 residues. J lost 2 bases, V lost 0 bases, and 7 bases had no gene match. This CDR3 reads CASSLARLADPYNEQFF. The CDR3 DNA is TGTGCCAGCAGCTTAGCGCGGCTAGCGGATCCCTACAATGAGCAGTTCTTC.

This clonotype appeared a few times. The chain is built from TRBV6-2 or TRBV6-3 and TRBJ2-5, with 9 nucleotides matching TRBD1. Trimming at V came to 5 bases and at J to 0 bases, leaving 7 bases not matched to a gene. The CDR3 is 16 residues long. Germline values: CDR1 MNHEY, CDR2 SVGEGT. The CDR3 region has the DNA TGTGCCAGCAGTAGAAGGACAGGGGAGTACCAAGAGACCCAGTACTTC. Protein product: CASSRRTGEYQETQYF.

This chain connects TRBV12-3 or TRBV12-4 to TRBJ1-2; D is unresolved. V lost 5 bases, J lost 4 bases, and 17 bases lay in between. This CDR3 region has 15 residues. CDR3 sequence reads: CASSPGEGLGYGYTF. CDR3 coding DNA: TGTGCCAGCAGTCCCGGTGAAGGGCTAGGCTATGGCTACACCTTC.

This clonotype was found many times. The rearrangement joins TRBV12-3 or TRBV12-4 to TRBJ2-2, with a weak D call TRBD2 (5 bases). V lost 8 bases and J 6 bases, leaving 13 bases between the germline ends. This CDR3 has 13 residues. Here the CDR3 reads CASDSLDSGELFF. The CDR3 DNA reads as TGTGCCAGCGATTCACTGGACTCCGGGGAGCTGTTTTTT.

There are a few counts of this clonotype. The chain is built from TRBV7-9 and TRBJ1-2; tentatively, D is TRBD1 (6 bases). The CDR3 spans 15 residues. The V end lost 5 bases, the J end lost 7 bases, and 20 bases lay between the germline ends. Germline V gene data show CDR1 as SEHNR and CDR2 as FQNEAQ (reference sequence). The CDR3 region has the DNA TGTGCCAGCAGCCCGCTACCGGGACAAGCAGTTGGCTACACCTTC. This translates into CASSPLPGQAVGYTF.

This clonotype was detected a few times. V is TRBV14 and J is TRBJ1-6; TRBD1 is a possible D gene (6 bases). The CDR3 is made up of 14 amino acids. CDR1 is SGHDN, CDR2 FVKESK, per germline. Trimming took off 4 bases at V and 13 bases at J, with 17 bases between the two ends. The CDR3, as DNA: TGTGCCAGCAGCCCGACAGGTCCTTATTTTCCCCTCCACTTT. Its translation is CASSPTGPYFPLHF.

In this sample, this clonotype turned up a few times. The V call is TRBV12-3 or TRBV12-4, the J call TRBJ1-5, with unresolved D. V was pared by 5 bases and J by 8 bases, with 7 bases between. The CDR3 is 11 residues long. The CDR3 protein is CASSPVEPQHF. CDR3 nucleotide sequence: TGTGCCAGCAGTCCCGTGGAGCCCCAGCATTTT.

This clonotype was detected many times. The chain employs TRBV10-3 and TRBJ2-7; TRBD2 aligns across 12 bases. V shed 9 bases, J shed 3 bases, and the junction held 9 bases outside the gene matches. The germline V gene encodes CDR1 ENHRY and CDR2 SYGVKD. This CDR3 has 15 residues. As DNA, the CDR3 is TGTGCCATAGGGACTAGCGGGTCCTTAAGCTACGAGCAGTACTTC. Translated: CAIGTSGSLSYEQYF.

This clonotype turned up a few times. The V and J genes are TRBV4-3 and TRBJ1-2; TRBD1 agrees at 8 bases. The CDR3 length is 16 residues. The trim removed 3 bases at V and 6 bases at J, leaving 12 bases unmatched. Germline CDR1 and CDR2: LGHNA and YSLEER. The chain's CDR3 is CASSHGRTGKEHGYTF. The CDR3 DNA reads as TGCGCCAGCAGCCACGGGAGGACAGGGAAGGAACATGGCTACACCTTC.

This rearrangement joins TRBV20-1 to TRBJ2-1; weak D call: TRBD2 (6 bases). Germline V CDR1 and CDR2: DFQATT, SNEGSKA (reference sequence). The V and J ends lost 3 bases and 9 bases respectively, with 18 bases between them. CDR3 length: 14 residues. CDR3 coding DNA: TGCAGTGCTAGGGGACCGGGAGAAGTCACTGAGCAGTTCTTC. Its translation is CSARGPGEVTEQFF.

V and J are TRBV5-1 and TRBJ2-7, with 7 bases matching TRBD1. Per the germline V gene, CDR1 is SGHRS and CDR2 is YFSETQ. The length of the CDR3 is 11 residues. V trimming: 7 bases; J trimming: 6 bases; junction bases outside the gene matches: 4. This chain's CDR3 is CASGAGGEQYF. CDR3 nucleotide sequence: TGCGCCAGCGGAGCAGGGGGCGAGCAGTACTTC.

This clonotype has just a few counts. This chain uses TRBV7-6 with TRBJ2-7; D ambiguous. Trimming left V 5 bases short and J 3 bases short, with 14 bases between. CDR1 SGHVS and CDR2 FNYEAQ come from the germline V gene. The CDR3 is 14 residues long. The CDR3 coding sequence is TGTGCCAGCAGCATGGACGCAGGTCTCTACGAGCAGTACTTC. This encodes CASSMDAGLYEQYF.

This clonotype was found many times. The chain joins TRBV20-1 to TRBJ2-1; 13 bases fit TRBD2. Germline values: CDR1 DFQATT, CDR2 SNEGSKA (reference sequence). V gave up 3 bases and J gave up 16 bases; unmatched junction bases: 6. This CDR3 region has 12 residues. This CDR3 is CSASWTSGRNFF. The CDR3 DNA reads TGCAGTGCTAGTTGGACTAGCGGGAGAAACTTCTTC.

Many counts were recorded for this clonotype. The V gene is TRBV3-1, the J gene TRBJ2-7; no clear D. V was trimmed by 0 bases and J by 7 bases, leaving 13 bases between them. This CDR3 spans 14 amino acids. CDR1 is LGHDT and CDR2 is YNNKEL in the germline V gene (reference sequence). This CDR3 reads CASSQEDGAREQYF. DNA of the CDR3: TGTGCCAGCAGCCAAGAGGACGGAGCCCGGGAGCAGTACTTC.

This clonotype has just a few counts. The CDR3 loop reads CASSFGLGGETQYF. The CDR3 region has the DNA TGTGCCAGCAGCTTCGGGTTGGGGGGAGAGACCCAGTACTTC. The chain couples TRBV5-6 to TRBJ2-5; D may be TRBD2 (6 bases). This CDR3 region has 14 residues. Trimming left V 2 bases short and J 4 bases short, with 12 bases between. Germline CDR1 reads SGHDT; CDR2 reads YYEEEE.

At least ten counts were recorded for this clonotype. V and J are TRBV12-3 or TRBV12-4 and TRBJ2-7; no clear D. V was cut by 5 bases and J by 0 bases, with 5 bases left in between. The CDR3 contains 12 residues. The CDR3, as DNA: TGTGCCAGCAGTGTTAGCTCCTACGAGCAGTACTTC. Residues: CASSVSSYEQYF.

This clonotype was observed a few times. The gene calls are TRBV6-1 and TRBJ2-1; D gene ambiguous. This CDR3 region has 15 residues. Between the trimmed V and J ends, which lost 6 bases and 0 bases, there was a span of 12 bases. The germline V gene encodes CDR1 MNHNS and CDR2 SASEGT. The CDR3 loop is CASSQDPSSYNEQFF. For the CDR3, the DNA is TGTGCCAGCAGCCAGGACCCGAGCTCCTACAATGAGCAGTTCTTC.

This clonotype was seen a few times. DNA of the CDR3: TGTGCCAGCAGCTTATCCCTAACTTACGAGCAGTACTTC. Translating it yields CASSLSLTYEQYF. The chain links TRBV7-9 to TRBJ2-7; no clear D. This CDR3 spans 13 amino acids. CDR1 and CDR2 from the germline V gene are SEHNR and FQNEAQ (reference sequence). V shed 2 bases and J shed 4 bases, with 9 bases lying between them. Variable domain in full (rest from reference TRBV7-9 and TRBJ2-7): DTGVSQNPRHKITKRGQNVTFRCDPISEHNRLYWYRQTLGQGPEFLTYFQNEAQLEKSRLLSDRFSAERPKGSFSTLEIQRTEQGDSAMYLCASSLSLTYEQYFGPGTRLTVT.

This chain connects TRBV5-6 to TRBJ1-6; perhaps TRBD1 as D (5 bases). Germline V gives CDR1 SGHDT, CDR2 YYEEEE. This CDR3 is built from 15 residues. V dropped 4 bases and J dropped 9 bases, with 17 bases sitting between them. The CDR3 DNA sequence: TGTGCCAGCAGCCCCGCCCTGGGGCCTGGTTCACCCCTCCACTTT. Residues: CASSPALGPGSPLHF.

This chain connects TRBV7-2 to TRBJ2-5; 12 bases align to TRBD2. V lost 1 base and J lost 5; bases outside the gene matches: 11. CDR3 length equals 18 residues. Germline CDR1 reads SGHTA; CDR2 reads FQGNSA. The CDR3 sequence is CASSLGLAGGRVIETQYF. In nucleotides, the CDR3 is TGTGCCAGCAGCTTAGGGCTAGCGGGGGGGAGAGTTATTGAGACCCAGTACTTC.

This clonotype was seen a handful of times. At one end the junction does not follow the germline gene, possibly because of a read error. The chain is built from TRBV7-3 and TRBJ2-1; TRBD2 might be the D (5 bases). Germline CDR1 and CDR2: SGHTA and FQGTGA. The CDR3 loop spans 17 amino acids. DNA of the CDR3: TGTGCCAGCACCTTAAACCCGGACCGGGACTCCTACAATGAGCAGTTCTTC. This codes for CASTLNPDRDSYNEQFF.

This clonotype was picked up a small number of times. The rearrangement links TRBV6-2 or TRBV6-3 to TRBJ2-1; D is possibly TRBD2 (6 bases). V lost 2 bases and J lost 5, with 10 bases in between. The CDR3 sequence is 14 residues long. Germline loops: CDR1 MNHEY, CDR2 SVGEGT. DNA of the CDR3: TGTGCCAGCAGTTACGCGGCGGGGCACAATGAGCAGTTCTTC. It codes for CASSYAAGHNEQFF.

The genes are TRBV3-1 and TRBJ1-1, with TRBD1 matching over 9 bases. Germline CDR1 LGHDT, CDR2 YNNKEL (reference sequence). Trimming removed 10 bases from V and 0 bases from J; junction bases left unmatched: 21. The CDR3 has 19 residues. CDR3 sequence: CATCRVSGTGTKVNTEAFF. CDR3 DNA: TGTGCCACCTGCCGCGTTTCTGGGACAGGGACGAAGGTGAACACTGAAGCTTTCTTT.

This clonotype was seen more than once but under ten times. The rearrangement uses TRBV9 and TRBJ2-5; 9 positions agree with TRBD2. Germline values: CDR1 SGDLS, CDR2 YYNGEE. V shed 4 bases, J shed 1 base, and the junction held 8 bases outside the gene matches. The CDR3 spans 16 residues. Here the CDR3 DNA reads TGTGCCAGCAGCCTAAGGGGAGCGGGGGGCCAAGAGACCCAGTACTTC. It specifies CASSLRGAGGQETQYF.

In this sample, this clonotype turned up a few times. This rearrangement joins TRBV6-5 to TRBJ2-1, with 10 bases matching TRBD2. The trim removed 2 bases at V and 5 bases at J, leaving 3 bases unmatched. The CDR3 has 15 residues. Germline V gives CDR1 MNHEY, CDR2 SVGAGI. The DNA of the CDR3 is TGTGCCAGCAGTTACAGCGGGAGGGCGAACAATGAGCAGTTCTTC. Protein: CASSYSGRANNEQFF.

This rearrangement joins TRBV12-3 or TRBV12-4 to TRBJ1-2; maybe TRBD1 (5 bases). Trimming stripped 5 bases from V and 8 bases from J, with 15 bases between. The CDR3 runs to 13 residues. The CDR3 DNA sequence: TGTGCCAGCAGTCCCGGGACGAGGGGAGGCTACACCTTC. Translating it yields CASSPGTRGGYTF.

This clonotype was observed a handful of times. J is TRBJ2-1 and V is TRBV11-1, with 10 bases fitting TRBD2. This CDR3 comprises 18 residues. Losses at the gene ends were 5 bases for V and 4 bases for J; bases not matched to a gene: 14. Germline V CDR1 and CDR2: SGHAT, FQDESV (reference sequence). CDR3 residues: CASSTADRELAGYNEQFF. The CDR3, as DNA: TGTGCCAGCAGCACCGCGGACAGGGAACTAGCGGGATACAATGAGCAGTTCTTC.

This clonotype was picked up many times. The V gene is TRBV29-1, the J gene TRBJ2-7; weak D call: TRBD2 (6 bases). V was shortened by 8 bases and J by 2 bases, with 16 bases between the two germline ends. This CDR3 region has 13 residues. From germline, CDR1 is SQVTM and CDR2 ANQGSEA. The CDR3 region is CSYRDSRAYEQYF. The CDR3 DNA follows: TGCAGCTATAGGGACTCCCGAGCCTACGAGCAGTACTTC.